This T cell receptor beta chain originates from a study of T cell responses to AZD1222 COVID-19 vaccine. General observations from the study: Close to half of all spike-specific TCRs reportedly target regions of the variants that are unmutated. Receipt of two AZD1222 doses was followed by a rise in Spike-specific TCR breadth and depth.

This clone was seen a handful of times. Its antigen remains unidentified. The assay was immunoSEQ multiplex PCR, and TCRdb's table has in-frame clones only and misses some. The sample shows 100,000 or so clones, 70% to 90% of them seen only once. With 5 bases removed from V and 2 bases from J, the gap between germline ends came to 8 bases. The CDR3 spans 13 residues. The germline gives CDR1 MNHEY, CDR2 SVGEGT. V gene TRBV6-2 or TRBV6-3 combines with J gene TRBJ2-3; perhaps TRBD2 as D (5 bases). Sequencing was performed on peripheral blood, taken on day 0 of AZD1222 vaccination. The source of this sequence is an adult in good health. The chain's CDR3 is CASSHGDTDTQYF. The CDR3 DNA sequence: TGTGCCAGCAGTCACGGGGACACAGATACGCAGTATTTT.